These 13 T cell receptor beta chains were all obtained from the same sample, sequenced in a study of shared clonotypes between healthy human individuals. Sequencing used immunoSEQ multiplex PCR; TCRdb keeps in-frame clones, though not all of them. The sample contains about 1.1 million clones, approximately 80% of which appear only once. The sample was memory CD4+ T cells from PBMCs. Subset: CD45RA-negative fraction. The receptors originated from a man between 18 and 29 years old in good health. Some clones in this sample may be carry-over from other donors' samples.

The chain carries TRBV5-6 and TRBJ2-3, with 9 nucleotides matching TRBD2. The CDR3 is 15 amino acids. Per the germline V gene, CDR1 is SGHDT and CDR2 is YYEEEE. V was pared by 4 bases and J by 0 bases, with 3 bases of the junction left unmatched. The CDR3 spells CASSRLAESTDTQYF. For the CDR3, the DNA is TGTGCCAGCAGCCGACTAGCGGAAAGCACAGATACGCAGTATTTT.

This clone was counted only a few times. V is TRBV4-1 and J is TRBJ2-1; 8 bases match TRBD1. This CDR3 has 16 amino acids. CDR1 is MGHRA, CDR2 YSYEKL, per germline. V lost 2 bases, J lost 8 bases, and 11 bases stayed unmatched. Here the CDR3 reads CASSQRGIDRGDEQFF. CDR3 nucleotide sequence: TGCGCCAGCAGCCAACGCGGGATTGACAGGGGTGATGAGCAGTTCTTC.

The chain is built from TRBV28 and TRBJ1-3, with D maybe TRBD1 (5 bases). Germline V CDR1 and CDR2: MDHEN, SYDVKM. Trimming left V 3 bases short and J 4 bases short, with 16 bases between. The CDR3 has 16 residues. CDR3 coding DNA: TGTGCCAGCAGTTTTCCCCGATTGGGGCGCGGAAACACCATATATTTT. This codes for CASSFPRLGRGNTIYF.

This clone was observed a single time. The chain recombines TRBV28 with TRBJ2-7; 9 bases align to TRBD1. The length of the CDR3 is 18 residues. Germline assignment: CDR1 MDHEN and CDR2 SYDVKM. Trimming at V came to 7 bases and at J to 9 bases, leaving 25 bases not matched to a gene. CDR3 amino acids: CASIGAPRTGAVLRGQYF. The CDR3 DNA reads TGTGCCAGCATTGGTGCTCCCCGGACAGGGGCTGTCCTACGAGGGCAGTACTTC.

The V call is TRBV4-1, the J call TRBJ2-3, with TRBD2 identical over 7 bases. CDR1 is MGHRA, CDR2 YSYEKL, per germline. The length of the CDR3 is 16 residues. V was pared by 4 bases and J by 2 bases, with 9 bases of the junction left unmatched. CDR3 coding DNA: TGCGCCAGCAGCCCGGTTAGCGGGCCACTCACAGATACGCAGTATTTT. This gives the protein CASSPVSGPLTDTQYF.

This chain connects TRBV28 to TRBJ1-5; D remains unclear. The V gene lost 3 bases and the J gene lost 10 bases, with 10 bases spanning the gap. Germline V CDR1 and CDR2: MDHEN, SYDVKM. This CDR3 region has 12 residues. The CDR3 is CASSFPLSPQHF. CDR3 nucleotides: TGTGCCAGCAGTTTTCCCCTATCCCCCCAGCATTTT.

This clone has only one observation. CDR3 residues: CASTPTGTSGGSEQYF. In DNA form, the CDR3 reads TGTGCCAGCACCCCGACCGGGACTAGCGGGGGTAGCGAGCAGTACTTC. J is TRBJ2-7 and V is TRBV2; TRBD2 agrees at 14 bases. V shed 7 bases, J shed 6 bases, and the junction held 11 bases outside the gene matches. Germline V gene lookup returns CDR1 SNHLY and CDR2 FYNNEI. The CDR3 loop spans 16 amino acids.

This chain joins TRBV28 and TRBJ2-1; TRBD2 is a possible D gene (5 bases). The CDR3 consists of 16 residues. V lost 1 base and J lost 2, with 12 bases in between. Germline V lookup: CDR1 MDHEN, CDR2 SYDVKM. CDR3 in amino acids: CASSLFGRVTYNEQFF. The CDR3 nucleotides are TGTGCCAGCAGTTTATTCGGGCGGGTAACCTACAATGAGCAGTTCTTC.

This clone was seen just once. V usage is TRBV19 and J usage is TRBJ1-1; 7 bases align to TRBD1. Trimming cost V 5 bases and J 6 bases; bases outside gene matches: 9. Germline V gene data show CDR1 as LNHDA and CDR2 as SQIVND (reference sequence). This CDR3 has 14 amino acids. The CDR3 bases are TGTGCCAGTAGTGTGACTGGGACAGCCCCTGAAGCTTTCTTT. Encoded protein: CASSVTGTAPEAFF.

In the case of this clone: A read error is likely here: a far larger clone is one base away. This chain joins TRBV7-9 and TRBJ2-5; the match to TRBD1 covers 8 bases. J lost 4 bases, V lost 5 bases, and 9 bases had no gene match. Germline-derived CDR1 and CDR2 are SEHNR and FQNEAQ (reference sequence). The CDR3 has 15 residues. The CDR3 nucleotides are TGTGCCAGCAGCCCATGGACAGGGAACAGAGAGACCCAGTACTTC. This sequence encodes CASSPWTGNRETQYF.

This chain uses TRBV4-1 with TRBJ1-2, with D perhaps TRBD1 (5 bases). Looked up from germline, CDR1 is MGHRA and CDR2 is YSYEKL. V shed 4 bases and J shed 8 bases, with 11 bases lying between them. This CDR3 is built from 12 residues. The CDR3 nucleotides are TGCGCCAGCAGCCTTCCGGGGCGAGGCTACACCTTC. Residues: CASSLPGRGYTF.

CDR3 amino acids: CASSQDITSAHFNEQFF. CDR3 DNA: TGCGCCAGCAGCCAAGATATAACTAGCGCACACTTCAATGAGCAGTTCTTC. This rearrangement joins TRBV4-3 to TRBJ2-1; 7 bases fit TRBD2. V lost 0 bases, J lost 6 bases, and 11 bases stayed unmatched. This CDR3 region has 17 residues. In germline, CDR1 is LGHNA, CDR2 YSLEER.

CDR3 DNA: TGTGCCAGCAGCTTACGAGGGGGCACTGAAGCTTTCTTT. It is translated as CASSLRGGTEAFF. The rearrangement uses TRBV5-6 and TRBJ1-1; D is perhaps TRBD1 (6 bases). Deletions cut 2 bases from V and 4 bases from J, with 9 bases between. CDR3 length: 13 amino acids. Germline CDR1 reads SGHDT; CDR2 reads YYEEEE.